A selection of T cell receptor beta chains follows, all from one sample in a study of blood T cell repertoires in COVID-19. Generated by immunoSEQ multiplex PCR, the TCRdb table keeps only in-frame clones and is missing some. The sample has more than 250,000 clones, 80% to 90% seen once. The sequenced sample consisted of peripheral blood. The receptors were gathered from a man in his fifties or sixties with active or convalescent COVID-19. Each CDR3 is given without its conserved first and last residue. The order of the fields is J gene, V gene, CDR3 protein.

j_call: TRBJ2-2; v_call: TRBV18; cdr3_aa: ASSPQPGQGRKTGELF
j_call: TRBJ2-7; v_call: TRBV18; cdr3_aa: ASSPPVGAYEQY
j_call: TRBJ1-2; v_call: TRBV6-6; cdr3_aa: ASSYSGTLHYGYT
j_call: TRBJ2-6; v_call: TRBV5-1; cdr3_aa: ATQTGVSGANVLT
j_call: TRBJ1-2; v_call: TRBV19; cdr3_aa: ASSMRGTAIAMGYGYT
j_call: TRBJ1-2; v_call: TRBV28; cdr3_aa: ASSLGIIGGYT
j_call: TRBJ1-4; v_call: TRBV6-6; cdr3_aa: ASSPGQGVRREKLF
j_call: TRBJ2-2; v_call: TRBV7-8; cdr3_aa: ASSLASGGANTGELF
j_call: TRBJ2-3; v_call: TRBV28; cdr3_aa: ASSSPQGATDTQY
j_call: TRBJ2-7; v_call: TRBV9; cdr3_aa: ASSRRDSNLGQY
j_call: TRBJ1-1; v_call: TRBV7-2; cdr3_aa: ASSKTGNTEAF
j_call: TRBJ1-2; v_call: TRBV7-9; cdr3_aa: ASSIPGQGAGGYT
j_call: TRBJ2-1; v_call: TRBV7-2; cdr3_aa: ASSLEIAGLQF
j_call: TRBJ2-1; v_call: TRBV27; cdr3_aa: ASSLRLVSYNEQF
j_call: TRBJ1-1; v_call: TRBV6-2/TRBV6-3; cdr3_aa: ASSGRVEAF
j_call: TRBJ1-2; v_call: TRBV30; cdr3_aa: AWSRGQDYGYT
j_call: TRBJ1-2; v_call: TRBV12-3/TRBV12-4; cdr3_aa: ASSYRGHFGYT
j_call: TRBJ2-1; v_call: TRBV5-1; cdr3_aa: ASSLRTGGTSNEQF
j_call: TRBJ1-5; v_call: TRBV7-9; cdr3_aa: ASSLDRGLQH
j_call: TRBJ1-1; v_call: TRBV7-9; cdr3_aa: ASSSGQGDTEAF
j_call: TRBJ2-4; v_call: TRBV10-3; cdr3_aa: AISSGTGELKNIQY
j_call: TRBJ1-2; v_call: TRBV2; cdr3_aa: ASTTVQGRTGYT
j_call: TRBJ1-2; v_call: TRBV4-3; cdr3_aa: ASSQAVYYGYT
j_call: TRBJ1-2; v_call: TRBV6-1; cdr3_aa: ASSEGPRGSYGYT
j_call: TRBJ2-7; v_call: TRBV18; cdr3_aa: ASTGGEEQY
j_call: TRBJ1-2; v_call: TRBV25-1; cdr3_aa: ASSEYQGAGYGYT
j_call: TRBJ1-2; v_call: TRBV4-2; cdr3_aa: ASSYSTGDYGYT
j_call: TRBJ2-5; v_call: TRBV6-5; cdr3_aa: ASTWGAETQY
j_call: TRBJ2-7; v_call: TRBV27; cdr3_aa: ASSPRQGPYEQY
j_call: TRBJ2-5; v_call: TRBV28; cdr3_aa: ASSPFTAGAGETQY
j_call: TRBJ1-5; v_call: TRBV19; cdr3_aa: ASSIPGRVTGTQH
j_call: TRBJ2-7; v_call: TRBV5-6; cdr3_aa: ASSFPSRTSGDLYEQY
j_call: TRBJ1-1; v_call: TRBV28; cdr3_aa: ASSLGLAGGAITEAF
j_call: TRBJ2-2; v_call: TRBV7-6; cdr3_aa: ASSLELTGGTGELF
j_call: TRBJ2-5; v_call: TRBV5-1; cdr3_aa: ASSLTLAGGPSGETQY
j_call: TRBJ1-1; v_call: TRBV29-1; cdr3_aa: SVLQGGMNTEAF
j_call: TRBJ1-1; v_call: TRBV5-1; cdr3_aa: ASRDSSLVNTEAF
j_call: TRBJ2-5; v_call: TRBV28; cdr3_aa: ASSLGAKETQY
j_call: TRBJ1-3; v_call: TRBV12-1; cdr3_aa: ASSFKTACSGNTIY
j_call: TRBJ1-4; v_call: TRBV21-1; cdr3_aa: ASSPTDSRSTNEKLF
j_call: TRBJ1-5; v_call: TRBV6-1; cdr3_aa: ASSEVFTGGGQPQH
j_call: TRBJ2-7; v_call: TRBV27; cdr3_aa: ASSPLGGSLY
j_call: TRBJ2-3; v_call: TRBV28; cdr3_aa: ASSFFRGLAGFTDTQY
j_call: TRBJ1-5; v_call: TRBV7-9; cdr3_aa: ASSTTGDQPQH
j_call: TRBJ2-1; v_call: TRBV6-2/TRBV6-3; cdr3_aa: ASSFRQGARNEQF
j_call: TRBJ2-5; v_call: TRBV18; cdr3_aa: ASSPGLQVQETQY
j_call: TRBJ2-3; v_call: TRBV3-1/TRBV3-2; cdr3_aa: ASSISGEADTQY
j_call: TRBJ2-6; v_call: TRBV25-1; cdr3_aa: ASSESQAYPLGANVLT
j_call: TRBJ2-3; v_call: TRBV19; cdr3_aa: ASSPLGAGTSGSSDTQY
j_call: TRBJ1-2; v_call: TRBV7-2; cdr3_aa: ASSSGGSAHGYT